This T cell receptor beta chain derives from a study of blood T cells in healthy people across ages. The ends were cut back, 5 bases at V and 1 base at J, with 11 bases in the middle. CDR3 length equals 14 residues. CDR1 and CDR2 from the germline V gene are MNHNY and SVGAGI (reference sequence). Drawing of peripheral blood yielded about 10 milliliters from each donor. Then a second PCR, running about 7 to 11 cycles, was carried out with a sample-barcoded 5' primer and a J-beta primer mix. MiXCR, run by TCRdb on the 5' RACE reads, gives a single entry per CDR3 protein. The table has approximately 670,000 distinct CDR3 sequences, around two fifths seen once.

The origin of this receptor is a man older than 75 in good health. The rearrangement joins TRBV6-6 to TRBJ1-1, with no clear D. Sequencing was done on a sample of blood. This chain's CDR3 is CASSDQTTNTEAFF. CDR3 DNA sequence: TGTGCCAGCAGTGATCAGACTACGAACACTGAAGCTTTCTTT.